These 21 T cell receptor beta chains were sequenced from one sample in a study of shared clonotypes between healthy human individuals. Profiled with immunoSEQ multiplex PCR; TCRdb holds only in-frame clones, not every one. Altogether roughly 2.5 million clones are present, roughly nine tenths being singletons, with the ten largest covering 0.13% to 0.15%. Input material: naive CD4+ T cells sorted from blood. Subset in this sample: CD45RA+ positively selected. The receptor set was obtained from a man younger than 35 in good health.

The chain couples TRBV4-3 to TRBJ2-7; D gene ambiguous. CDR1 and CDR2 from the germline V gene are LGHNA and YSLEER. Trimming stripped 0 bases from V and 2 bases from J, with 11 bases between. The CDR3 runs 15 residues. CDR3 sequence: CASSQDLTPAYEQYF. The CDR3 DNA is TGCGCCAGCAGCCAAGATTTGACTCCAGCCTACGAGCAGTACTTC.

The chain combines TRBV9 with TRBJ2-1, with D tentatively TRBD2 (6 bases). Germline V CDR1 and CDR2: SGDLS, YYNGEE. This CDR3 region has 13 residues. V was shortened by 4 bases and J by 5 bases, with 10 bases between the two germline ends. The CDR3 loop reads CASSRGLNNEQFF. For the CDR3, the DNA is TGTGCCAGCAGCAGGGGACTCAACAATGAGCAGTTCTTC.

This chain joins TRBV5-1 and TRBJ2-3; 7 nucleotides match TRBD1. The CDR3 has 14 amino acids. Germline CDR1 is SGHRS and CDR2 is YFSETQ. V lost 4 bases to trimming and J lost 2 bases; unmatched junction nucleotides: 4. DNA for the CDR3: TGCGCCAGCAGCGCAGGGGGTGTCACAGATACGCAGTATTTT. The encoded protein is CASSAGGVTDTQYF.

With respect to this clone: The same CDR3 is also encoded by other DNA sequences in this sample. The V call is TRBV30, the J call TRBJ1-4, with D hard to call. The V and J ends lost 2 bases and 5 bases respectively, with 6 bases between them. The V gene's germline CDR1 is GTSNPN and CDR2 SVGIG (reference sequence). CDR3 length equals 12 residues. For the CDR3, the DNA is TGTGCCTGGAGTTACCGAAATGAAAAACTGTTTTTT. Translation: CAWSYRNEKLFF.

The genes are TRBV7-2 and TRBJ2-7; D is tentatively TRBD1 or TRBD2 (6 bases each). V was trimmed by 3 bases and J by 5 bases, leaving 14 bases between them. Germline CDR1 SGHTA, CDR2 FQGNSA. The CDR3 spans 14 residues. CDR3 amino acids: CASSFWGARNEQYF. Written as DNA, the CDR3 is TGTGCCAGCAGCTTTTGGGGGGCGCGCAACGAGCAGTACTTC.

V usage is TRBV19 and J usage is TRBJ1-6, with D unclear. Trimming removed 6 bases from V and 0 bases from J, with 12 bases in between. There are 16 residues in the CDR3. Germline lookup yields CDR1 LNHDA and CDR2 SQIVND (reference sequence). CDR3 in amino acids: CASRDRQSSYNSPLHF. For the CDR3, the DNA is TGTGCCAGTAGGGACCGTCAATCCTCCTATAATTCACCCCTCCACTTT. Complete variable domain (other parts from reference TRBV19 and TRBJ1-6): DGGITQSPKYLFRKEGQNVTLSCEQNLNHDAMYWYRQDPGQGLRLIYYSQIVNDFQKGDIAEGYSVSREKKESFPLTVTSAQKNPTAFYLCASRDRQSSYNSPLHFGNGTRLTVT.

The chain has TRBV2 and TRBJ1-5; tentative D call: TRBD1 (6 bases). Germline-derived CDR1 and CDR2 are SNHLY and FYNNEI. V was shortened by 7 bases and J by 4 bases, with 14 bases between the two germline ends. This CDR3 has 14 amino acids. The DNA of the CDR3 is TGTGCCAGCACCCTCACAGGGATTAATCAGCCCCAGCATTTT. Translating gives CASTLTGINQPQHF.

This clone was detected a few times. This sequence joins TRBV27 and TRBJ1-5; the match to TRBD1 covers 7 bases. The CDR3 is 14 residues long. V gave up 5 bases and J gave up 5 bases; unmatched junction bases: 6. Germline V gene data show CDR1 as MNHEY and CDR2 as SMNVEV (reference sequence). The CDR3 reads CASSPGQEYQPQHF. CDR3 coding DNA: TGTGCCAGCAGTCCCGGACAGGAGTATCAGCCCCAGCATTTT.

V is TRBV5-1 and J is TRBJ2-7; D may correspond to TRBD1 or TRBD2 (5 bases each). CDR1 is SGHRS, CDR2 YFSETQ, per germline. The CDR3 spans 14 residues. Trimming removed 4 bases at V and 3 bases at J, with 14 bases between. The chain's CDR3 is CASSLGDRFYEQYF. Written as DNA, the CDR3 is TGCGCCAGCAGCCTAGGGGACCGATTCTACGAGCAGTACTTC.

The table lists this clone with a count of one. This chain connects TRBV7-3 to TRBJ1-2; 7 nucleotides align to TRBD1. Trimming took 6 bases from V and 8 from J; bases not matched to a gene: 9. Germline values: CDR1 SGHTA, CDR2 FQGTGA. The CDR3 is 13 residues long. The CDR3 reads CASSSTGMVGYTF. The CDR3 nucleotides read TGTGCCAGCAGTTCGACAGGGATGGTGGGCTACACCTTC.

Worth noting for this clone: Other DNA sequences of this sample code for an identical CDR3. CDR3: CASSLGQNGNTIYF. CDR3 nucleotide sequence: TGTGCCAGCAGCTTGGGCCAGAACGGAAACACCATATATTTT. The chain carries TRBV5-4 and TRBJ1-3; D unclear. The CDR3 runs 14 residues. Trimming pared 0 bases from V and 4 bases from J, leaving 8 bases between. The germline gives CDR1 SGHNT, CDR2 YYREEE (reference sequence).

The chain carries TRBV7-8 and TRBJ1-6; D gene ambiguous. Trimming removed 5 bases from V and 10 bases from J, with 15 bases in between. Germline loops: CDR1 SGHVS, CDR2 FQNEAQ. The CDR3 covers 14 residues. DNA of the CDR3: TGTGCCAGCAGCCATTCGGGGTTGGACTCACCCCTCCACTTT. Translating gives CASSHSGLDSPLHF. Full variable domain (missing parts from reference TRBV7-8 and TRBJ1-6): GAGVSQSPRYKVAKRGQDVALRCDPISGHVSLFWYQQALGQGPEFLTYFQNEAQLDKSGLPSDRFFAERPEGSVSTLKIQRTQQEDSAVYLCASSHSGLDSPLHFGNGTRLTVT.

The chain is built from TRBV9 and TRBJ2-3; unclear D gene. Trimming shortened V by 0 bases and J by 5 bases, and 4 bases separated the two germline ends. The CDR3 extends over 12 amino acids. Germline CDR1 reads SGDLS; CDR2 reads YYNGEE. CDR3 sequence (DNA): TGTGCCAGCAGCGTAGAGGTAGATACGCAGTATTTT. It yields the protein CASSVEVDTQYF.

V is TRBV19 and J is TRBJ1-4; D not resolved. The CDR3 consists of 14 residues. V was pared by 5 bases and J by 0 bases, with 7 bases between. The germline V gene has CDR1 LNHDA and CDR2 SQIVND (reference sequence). The CDR3: CASSVSPTNEKLFF. DNA of the CDR3: TGTGCCAGTAGTGTGAGTCCAACTAATGAAAAACTGTTTTTT.

The chain couples TRBV5-1 to TRBJ2-5, with D tentatively TRBD2 (5 bases). The V end was cut by 7 bases, the J end by 0 bases, with 13 bases between. The CDR3 has 14 residues. CDR1 and CDR2 from the germline V gene are SGHRS and YFSETQ. In DNA form, the CDR3 reads TGCGCCAGCGGTAACGGACTGAACCAAGAGACCCAGTACTTC. It translates to CASGNGLNQETQYF. The entire variable domain, with the rest obtained from reference TRBV5-1 and TRBJ2-5, is as follows: KAGVTQTPRYLIKTRGQQVTLSCSPISGHRSVSWYQQTPGQGLQFLFEYFSETQRNKGNFPGRFSGRQFSNSRSEMNVSTLELGDSALYLCASGNGLNQETQYFGPGTRLLVL.

The CDR3 DNA follows: TGTGCCAGCAGCGCTAGCGGGAAGGAGACCCAGTACTTC. This encodes CASSASGKETQYF. The gene calls are TRBV7-2 and TRBJ2-5; 9 positions match TRBD2. The CDR3 contains 13 residues. Germline CDR1 and CDR2: SGHTA and FQGNSA. J gave up 5 bases and V 5 bases, and 3 bases lay outside the gene matches.

The V gene is TRBV5-1, the J gene TRBJ2-1; a weak D match, TRBD2 (6 bases). The CDR3 length is 14 residues. Trimming took off 4 bases at V and 7 bases at J, with 15 bases between the two ends. From germline, CDR1 is SGHRS and CDR2 YFSETQ. The CDR3 here is CASSPSALANEQFF. CDR3 DNA sequence: TGCGCCAGCAGCCCGTCAGCGCTAGCGAATGAGCAGTTCTTC.

This sequence joins TRBV25-1 and TRBJ2-1; 7 bases are shared with TRBD2. The CDR3 is 16 amino acids. Germline trimming cut 2 bases from V and 6 bases from J; bases unmatched to any gene: 10. The germline V gene encodes CDR1 MGHDK and CDR2 SYGVNS. The CDR3 protein is CASSEPGVAGGNEQFF. CDR3 bases: TGTGCCAGCAGTGAACCTGGGGTAGCGGGTGGCAATGAGCAGTTCTTC.

The rearrangement joins TRBV27 to TRBJ2-1; D uncertain. The germline gives CDR1 MNHEY, CDR2 SMNVEV (reference sequence). The CDR3 has 15 residues. The ends were cut back, 1 base at V and 9 bases at J, with 16 bases in the middle. The CDR3 DNA reads TGTGCCAGCAGTTTATTTAGTAGCTTAACTGGTGAGCAGTTCTTC. As protein: CASSLFSSLTGEQFF.

The table lists this clone with a count of one. The chain recombines TRBV5-4 with TRBJ1-6, with D possibly TRBD1 on 6 matching bases. The length of the CDR3 is 14 residues. V lost 5 bases to trimming and J lost 5 bases, with 11 bases between them. The germline CDR1 and CDR2 sequences are SGHNT and YYREEE (reference sequence). The CDR3 protein is CASSTGTNNSPLHF. The CDR3 nucleotides are TGTGCCAGCAGTACCGGGACAAATAATTCACCCCTCCACTTT. The full variable domain, rest sourced from reference TRBV5-4 and TRBJ1-6, is ETGVTQSPTHLIKTRGQQVTLRCSSQSGHNTVSWYQQALGQGPQFIFQYYREEENGRGNFPPRFSGLQFPNYSSELNVNALELDDSALYLCASSTGTNNSPLHFGNGTRLTVT.

V and J are TRBV5-4 and TRBJ2-5; D remains ambiguous. Trimming removed 4 bases from V and 5 bases from J, with 12 bases in between. CDR3 length equals 13 residues. Germline V lookup: CDR1 SGHNT, CDR2 YYREEE (reference sequence). This chain's CDR3 is CASSPTTVETQYF. CDR3 nucleotides: TGTGCCAGCAGCCCGACAACTGTGGAGACCCAGTACTTC.